This T cell receptor (beta chain) was observed in a study of shared clonotypes between healthy human individuals. Overall study findings and caveats: Larger estimated richness was generally recorded for naive subsets relative to memory subsets.

Replicate sorted-subset PCRs were loaded with about 0.2 ug DNA, tens of thousands of T cell genomes. The protocol was immunoSEQ multiplex PCR, while the TCRdb copy is restricted to in-frame clones and leaves out a portion. The table includes 2 million to 2.5 million clones, 85% to 95% detected once. Healthy and HIV-negative, the adult donors had no recent acute infections or vaccinations. With regard to this clone: The antigen remains undetermined.

CDR1 is MGHRA and CDR2 is YSYEKL in the germline V gene. There are 16 residues in the CDR3. V gave up 3 bases and J gave up 5 bases; unmatched junction bases: 11. The chain is built from TRBV4-1 and TRBJ1-1; TRBD1 aligns across 8 bases. This TCR derives from a man between 18 and 29 years old in good health. Some clones in this sample may be carry-over from other donors' samples. Input material: naive CD4+ T cells from PBMCs. Subset defined: CD45RA+ positively selected. CDR3 bases: TGCGCCAGCAGCCACCATCCGACAGGGGAAAAGACTGAAGCTTTCTTT. Translation: CASSHHPTGEKTEAFF.